Shown below are 24 T cell receptor beta chains from a single sample sequenced in a study of regulatory T cells in long-lasting Graves disease. The authors built TCR beta libraries using iRepertoire HTBI primers and Arm-PCR of CDR3 regions. TCRdb re-analysed the multiplex PCR reads in MiXCR, keeping a single row per CDR3 protein. The data show over 350,000 distinct CDR3 sequences, roughly 20% seen once. Indicated time point: persistent/refractory GD, antithyroid drugs over 5 years with positive TRAb. The authors made the TCR library using RNA they extracted from PBMCs. This specimen was peripheral blood mononuclear cells (PBMCs), taken when the disease was refractory, from a patient treated with antithyroid drugs. The receptors were sampled from a female donor with Graves disease.

The sample holds a few counts of this clonotype. The chain employs TRBV7-2 and TRBJ2-2; D tentatively fits TRBD1 or TRBD2 (5 bases each). With 10 bases removed from V and 3 bases from J, the gap between germline ends came to 12 bases. Germline V CDR1 and CDR2: SGHTA, FQGNSA. The CDR3 covers 13 residues. CDR3 protein: CAIWGWDTGELFF. The CDR3 DNA reads as TGTGCCATCTGGGGGTGGGACACCGGGGAGCTGTTTTTT.

In the case of this clonotype: Since no conserved phenylalanine or tryptophan closes the CDR3, a read error is the likely cause. The DNA is left out, because the CDR3 cannot be placed on it with certainty; the CDR3 is given as TCRdb lists it. V is TRBV7-4 and J is TRBJ2-7; the table's TRBD1 call for D was not verified on the DNA. The CDR3 spans 12 amino acids, including both terminal residues. The germline CDR1 and CDR2 sequences are SGHVT and SQSDAQ. The CDR3 is CASSPRTGIRQC.

With regard to this clonotype: A much larger clonotype is one base distant, so this may be a read error. The J gene is TRBJ1-1, the V gene TRBV7-2; no clear D gene. This CDR3 spans 13 amino acids. From germline, CDR1 is SGHTA and CDR2 FQGNSA. The CDR3 DNA reads TGTGCCAGCAGTCCTCATCTGAACACTGAAGCTCTCTTT. It yields the protein CASSPHLNTEALF.

This clonotype came up many times. This chain connects TRBV7-2 to TRBJ2-7, with no clear D. Germline lookup yields CDR1 SGHTA and CDR2 FQGNSA. The germline V and J ends were trimmed by 1 base and 7 bases, with 14 bases remaining between them. CDR3 length: 14 amino acids. The CDR3 here is CASSLESRPWEQYF. The DNA for the CDR3 is TGTGCCAGCAGCTTAGAGTCGCGGCCTTGGGAGCAGTACTTC.

This clonotype came up many times. The rearrangement links TRBV3-1 to TRBJ2-7; D not resolved. Trimming took 0 bases from V and 4 from J, leaving 10 bases between them. The CDR3 consists of 14 residues. Germline V gene data show CDR1 as LGHDT and CDR2 as YNNKEL (reference sequence). The CDR3 is CASSQDLGLYEQYF. The CDR3, as DNA: TGTGCCAGCAGCCAAGATCTCGGGTTGTACGAGCAGTACTTC.

This sequence joins TRBV7-6 and TRBJ1-2; perhaps TRBD1 as D (5 bases). Trimming pared 5 bases from V and 0 bases from J, leaving 13 bases between. Germline CDR1 reads SGHVS; CDR2 reads FNYEAQ. This CDR3 comprises 15 residues. The CDR3 region is CASSPHRSSNYGYTF. The DNA of the CDR3 is TGTGCCAGCAGCCCCCACAGGTCTTCTAACTATGGCTACACCTTC. Full variable domain (missing parts from reference TRBV7-6 and TRBJ1-2): GAGVSQSPRYKVTKRGQDVALRCDPISGHVSLYWYRQALGQGPEFLTYFNYEAQQDKSGLPNDRFSAERPEGSISTLTIQRTEQRDSAMYRCASSPHRSSNYGYTFGSGTRLTVV.

This clonotype was detected ten times or more. In nucleotides, the CDR3 is TGTGCCAGCAGCTTAGTTATACAGGGCCCCTACGAGCAGTACTTC. This sequence encodes CASSLVIQGPYEQYF. The rearrangement links TRBV7-8 to TRBJ2-7, with a weak D call TRBD1 (6 bases). This CDR3 has 15 amino acids. Germline V gene lookup returns CDR1 SGHVS and CDR2 FQNEAQ. Trimming left V 1 base short and J 2 bases short, with 12 bases between.

Points on this clonotype: A much larger clone lies a single base off, so this may be a read error. The chain combines TRBV20-1 with TRBJ2-5, with a weak D call TRBD1 (6 bases). CDR1 is DFQATT and CDR2 is SNEGSKA in the germline V gene (reference sequence). The CDR3 has 11 amino acids. The CDR3 sequence is CGHGTKETQYF. The DNA of the CDR3 is TGCGGCCACGGGACAAAAGAGACCCAGTACTTC.

As DNA, the CDR3 is TGTGCCAGCAGCTTGCCTGGAGCACTCGAGCAGTACTTC. Residues: CASSLPGALEQYF. The chain combines TRBV7-9 with TRBJ2-7, with no clear D. From germline, CDR1 is SEHNR and CDR2 FQNEAQ (reference sequence). Trimming stripped 3 bases from V and 6 bases from J, with 12 bases between. The CDR3 is 13 residues long.

Note on this clonotype: Given a much more abundant clone one base away, this may be a read error. The J gene is TRBJ2-7, the V gene TRBV12-3 or TRBV12-4, with TRBD1 as a possible D gene (6 bases). The CDR3 spans 12 residues. The chain's CDR3 is CASSPDRHEQCF. DNA of the CDR3: TGTGCCAGCAGTCCAGACAGGCACGAGCAGTGCTTC.

The chain is built from TRBV20-1 and TRBJ1-5; D is uncertain. This CDR3 comprises 14 residues. V lost 6 bases to trimming and J lost 0 bases, with 12 bases between them. Germline V lookup: CDR1 DFQATT, CDR2 SNEGSKA (reference sequence). This CDR3 reads CSAATGPSNQPQHF. Written as DNA, the CDR3 is TGCAGTGCCGCCACGGGCCCTAGCAATCAGCCCCAGCATTTT.

This clonotype was recorded many times. The gene calls are TRBV7-9 and TRBJ1-2, with 10 bases aligning to TRBD1. V was clipped by 2 bases and J by 3 bases; unmatched bases: 6. The germline V gene encodes CDR1 SEHNR and CDR2 FQNEAQ (reference sequence). The CDR3 has 16 residues. Written as DNA, the CDR3 is TGTGCCAGCAGCTTATTTGCCGGGACAGGGGACTATGGCTACACCTTC. Translated: CASSLFAGTGDYGYTF.

This clonotype was recorded many times. Relative to the germline gene, one junction end is altered; a read error may explain this. This chain joins TRBV7-8 and TRBJ2-4, with D maybe TRBD2 (5 bases). The CDR3 is 14 residues long. CDR1 and CDR2 (germline): SGHVS, FQNEAQ. This CDR3 reads CASSLGGAQNIQYF. The DNA for the CDR3 is TGTGCCAGCAGCTTAGGGGGAGCCCAAAACATTCAGTACTTC.

This clonotype was counted many times. This chain links TRBV28 with TRBJ2-5; D is unclear. V was shortened by 8 bases and J by 5 bases, with 12 bases between the two germline ends. The CDR3 loop spans 12 amino acids. CDR1 MDHEN and CDR2 SYDVKM come from the germline V gene. For the CDR3, the DNA is TGTGCCAGCGCAAAATCCACCGAGACCCAGTACTTC. Translated, it gives CASAKSTETQYF. The variable domain in full, completed from reference TRBV28 and TRBJ2-5, reads DVKVTQSSRYLVKRTGEKVFLECVQDMDHENMFWYRQDPGLGLRLIYFSYDVKMKEKGDIPEGYSVSREKKERFSLILESASTNQTSMYLCASAKSTETQYFGPGTRLLVL.

Details on this clonotype: Given a much more abundant clone one base away, this may be a read error. V is TRBV2 and J is TRBJ2-7, with 7 bases that match TRBD1. The CDR3 is 17 residues long. Germline CDR1 reads SNHLY; CDR2 reads FYNNEI. Germline trimming cut 0 bases from V and 0 bases from J; bases unmatched to any gene: 8. The CDR3 protein is CASSEAWWGQPSYEQYF. CDR3 coding DNA: TGTGCCAGCAGTGAAGCCTGGTGGGGACAGCCCTCCTACGAGCAGTACTTC.

This clonotype was counted between two and nine times. The rearrangement uses TRBV12-3 or TRBV12-4 and TRBJ2-2, with no clear D. Trimming stripped 5 bases from V and 4 bases from J, with 8 bases between. The CDR3 has 13 amino acids. The CDR3 DNA reads TGTGCCAGCAGTACCTACAGCACCGGGGAGCTGTTTTTT. Protein product: CASSTYSTGELFF.

The rearrangement uses TRBV28 and TRBJ2-7; D gene unclear. With 3 bases removed from V and 6 bases from J, the gap between germline ends came to 18 bases. The germline V gene has CDR1 MDHEN and CDR2 SYDVKM. This CDR3 is 15 amino acids long. The CDR3 coding sequence is TGTGCCAGCAGTTTGATTATGTCTGGCTCCAGCGAGCAGTACTTC. Protein: CASSLIMSGSSEQYF.

The gene calls are TRBV7-2 and TRBJ1-5; weak D call: TRBD1 (6 bases). The CDR3 totals 17 residues. The germline CDR1 and CDR2 sequences are SGHTA and FQGNSA. V was pared by 2 bases and J by 0 bases, with 14 bases between. CDR3 loop: CASSLRTGPDSNQPQHF. The CDR3 DNA follows: TGTGCCAGCAGCTTAAGAACAGGGCCAGATAGCAATCAGCCCCAGCATTTT.

The table lists this clonotype with many counts. This chain uses TRBV2 with TRBJ2-4; TRBD1 matches 9 bases. J gave up 4 bases and V 5 bases, and 6 bases lay outside the gene matches. CDR1 is SNHLY, CDR2 FYNNEI, per germline. The CDR3 consists of 15 residues. The CDR3 DNA sequence: TGTGCCAGCAGTAAGACAGGGGGATCTAAAAACATTCAGTACTTC. This encodes CASSKTGGSKNIQYF.

The rearrangement links TRBV10-3 to TRBJ2-5; D is ambiguous. The CDR3 covers 11 residues. Germline values: CDR1 ENHRY, CDR2 SYGVKD. The V end lost 5 bases, the J end lost 3 bases, and 4 bases lay between the germline ends. As DNA, the CDR3 is TGTGCCATCAGTCAAAAAGAGACCCAGTACTTC. It specifies CAISQKETQYF.

This clonotype was found many times. The chain has TRBV6-1 and TRBJ2-5; D is perhaps TRBD2 (5 bases). The CDR3 has 13 residues. Deletions cut 10 bases from V and 3 bases from J, with 15 bases between. CDR1 is MNHNS and CDR2 is SASEGT in the germline V gene. The CDR3 bases are TGTGCCACTACGGAGGCAGGAAAAGAGACCCAGTACTTC. Protein sequence: CATTEAGKETQYF.

The chain recombines TRBV20-1 with TRBJ1-6, with a tentative D call TRBD1 (6 bases). V dropped 6 bases and J dropped 12 bases, with 21 bases sitting between them. The germline V gene has CDR1 DFQATT and CDR2 SNEGSKA (reference sequence). There are 14 residues in the CDR3. CDR3: CSANDRLPGGPLHF. CDR3 DNA: TGCAGTGCCAATGACAGGCTGCCTGGGGGACCCCTCCACTTT.

This clonotype was seen ten or more times. One junction end does not reproduce the germline sequence, and a read error may be involved. The V call is TRBV6-1, the J call TRBJ2-7, with TRBD1 matching 11 bases. CDR1 and CDR2 from the germline V gene are MNHNS and SASEGT. CDR3 length equals 11 residues. The CDR3 region is CAGRTGGDTDF. In DNA, the CDR3 is TGTGCCGGACGGACAGGGGGCGATACGGACTTC.

The V gene is TRBV20-1, the J gene TRBJ2-7; D may be TRBD1 (6 bases). CDR3 size: 17 residues. V lost 2 bases and J lost 4, with 24 bases in between. The germline gives CDR1 DFQATT, CDR2 SNEGSKA (reference sequence). The CDR3: CSARIHTLRDTLYEQYF. Written as DNA, the CDR3 is TGCAGTGCTAGAATACATACTCTCCGGGACACCCTTTACGAGCAGTACTTC.